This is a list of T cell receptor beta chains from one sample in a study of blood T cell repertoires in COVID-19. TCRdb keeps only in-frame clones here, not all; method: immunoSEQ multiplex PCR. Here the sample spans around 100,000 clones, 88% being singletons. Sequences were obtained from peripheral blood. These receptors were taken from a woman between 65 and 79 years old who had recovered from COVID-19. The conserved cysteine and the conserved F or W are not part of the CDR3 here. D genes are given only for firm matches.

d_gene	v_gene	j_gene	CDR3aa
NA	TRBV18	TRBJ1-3	ASSPRQYWNTIY
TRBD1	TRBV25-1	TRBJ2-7	ASSGSYGQGYYEQY
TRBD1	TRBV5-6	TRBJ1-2	ASSLGQGAHYGYT
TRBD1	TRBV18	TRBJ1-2	ASSPGTDPGYGYT
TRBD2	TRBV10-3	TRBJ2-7	ATRQGLAGEGAYEQY
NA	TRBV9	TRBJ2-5	ASSVVEDTDQY
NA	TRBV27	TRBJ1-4	ASSPARRREKLF
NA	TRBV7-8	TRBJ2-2	ASSGPPGELF
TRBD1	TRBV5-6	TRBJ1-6	ASTGGTADLKSPLH
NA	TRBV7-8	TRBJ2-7	ASSPLRGPYEQY
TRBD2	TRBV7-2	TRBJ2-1	ASSLRGGSYNEQF
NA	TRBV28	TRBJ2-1	ASSHGGYYNEQF
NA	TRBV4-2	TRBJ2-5	ASSRGELAGETQY
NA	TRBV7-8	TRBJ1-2	ASRRAAGGIMSYT
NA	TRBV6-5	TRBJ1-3	ATQFAVGGGNTIY
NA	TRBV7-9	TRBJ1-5	ASSLSLQPQH
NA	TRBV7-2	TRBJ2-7	ASSLGGQERYEQY
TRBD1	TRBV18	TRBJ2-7	ASSTGGSEQY
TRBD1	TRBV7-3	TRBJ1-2	ASSAGQGAGGYT
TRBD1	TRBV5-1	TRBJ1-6	AVWDRGESPLH
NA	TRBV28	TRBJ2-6	ASMSPGANVLT
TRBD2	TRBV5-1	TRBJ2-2	ASTPQRGGTGELF
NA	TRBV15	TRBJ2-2	ATSRGDTSYTGELF
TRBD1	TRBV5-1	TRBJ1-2	ASSPWTGGGYT